One and the same sample provided the 10 T cell receptor beta chains below, sequenced in a study of blood T cell repertoires in COVID-19. Profiled with immunoSEQ multiplex PCR; TCRdb holds only in-frame clones, not every one. The table has 150,000 or so clones, about 90% seen once. The sample comprised peripheral blood. Source of these receptors: a man aged 45 to 65 with acute or convalescent COVID-19.

The chain recombines TRBV19 with TRBJ2-3; no reliable D call. Germline CDR1 and CDR2: LNHDA and SQIVND (reference sequence). This CDR3 is 14 amino acids long. Trimming stripped 6 bases from V and 1 base from J, with 11 bases between. The CDR3 region has the DNA TGTGCCAGTAGCCCGGGTGAGGGCACAGATACGCAGTATTTT. It specifies CASSPGEGTDTQYF.

Notes on this clone: This sample also contains other DNA sequences that code for the same CDR3. This chain joins TRBV15 and TRBJ2-1; TRBD1 agrees at 11 bases. Unmatched junction bases numbered 4, after V lost 1 base and J lost 8 bases. This CDR3 comprises 15 residues. Germline CDR1 reads LNHNV; CDR2 reads YYDKDF (reference sequence). CDR3 sequence: CATSRGGQGGDEQFF. The CDR3 DNA is TGTGCCACCAGCAGAGGGGGACAGGGGGGCGATGAGCAGTTCTTC.

The chain recombines TRBV3-1 (or the pseudogene TRBV3-2) with TRBJ1-2; D is unresolved. CDR1 LGHDT and CDR2 YNNKEL come from the germline V gene (reference sequence). The CDR3 sequence is 14 residues long. Trimming removed 1 base from V and 4 bases from J, with 10 bases in between. In nucleotides, the CDR3 is TGTGCCAGCAGCCAAGCCACCGGGAGCTATGGCTACACCTTC. It codes for CASSQATGSYGYTF.

The chain combines TRBV28 with TRBJ1-1; 8 nucleotides agree with TRBD1. Germline V gene data show CDR1 as MDHEN and CDR2 as SYDVKM. The CDR3 consists of 17 residues. The junction had 13 bases not matched to a gene; V was cut back by 2 bases and J by 5 bases. CDR3 DNA sequence: TGTGCCAGCAGTTTACCGGCAGGGGGCAAGAGGGGGACTGAAGCTTTCTTT. Its translation: CASSLPAGGKRGTEAFF.

This chain connects TRBV10-3 to TRBJ2-1; 8 bases agree with TRBD2. The CDR3 has 14 amino acids. J lost 4 bases, V lost 9 bases, and 8 bases had no gene match. CDR1 and CDR2 (germline): ENHRY, SYGVKD. CDR3 coding DNA: TGTGCCATAACCTCAGCGGGAGAGTACAATGAGCAGTTCTTC. Translation: CAITSAGEYNEQFF.

The chain carries TRBV2 and TRBJ2-3, with D possibly matching TRBD2 (6 bases). The CDR3 has 15 amino acids. Germline values: CDR1 SNHLY, CDR2 FYNNEI. Trimming took off 4 bases at V and 3 bases at J, with 14 bases between the two ends. Here the CDR3 DNA reads TGTGCCAGCAGTGCGATCGCGGGAAGAACAGATACGCAGTATTTT. Its translation is CASSAIAGRTDTQYF. The full variable domain, rest sourced from reference TRBV2 and TRBJ2-3, is EPEVTQTPSHQVTQMGQEVILRCVPISNHLYFYWYRQILGQKVEFLVSFYNNEISEKSEIFDDQFSVERPDGSNFTLKIRSTKLEDSAMYFCASSAIAGRTDTQYFGPGTRLTVL.

The chain uses TRBV21-1 and TRBJ1-4; the DNA was not compared with TRBD1, the D call given in the table. TRBV21-1 is a documented pseudogene. The CDR3 sequence is 16 residues long. The CDR3 DNA is TGTGCCAGCCTCGTCGCCGGGACAGAATACTGTGAAAAACTGTTTTTT. The encoded protein is CASLVAGTEYCEKLFF.

The J gene is TRBJ1-2, the V gene TRBV5-4; a weak D match, TRBD1 (6 bases). The CDR3 runs to 15 residues. Germline CDR1 reads SGHNT; CDR2 reads YYREEE (reference sequence). Trimming cost V 5 bases and J 2 bases, with 16 bases left between them. CDR3 nucleotides: TGTGCCAGCAGGGCCGTGGACAGACTAAACTATGGCTACACCTTC. It translates to CASRAVDRLNYGYTF.

V and J are TRBV27 and TRBJ2-7; 10 bases agree with TRBD1. Germline values: CDR1 MNHEY, CDR2 SMNVEV (reference sequence). J lost 4 bases, V lost 2 bases, and 5 bases had no gene match. This CDR3 region has 15 residues. The CDR3: CASSLRGTGVYEQYF. DNA of the CDR3: TGTGCCAGCAGTTTAAGGGGGACAGGGGTGTACGAGCAGTACTTC.

The V and J genes are TRBV6-1 and TRBJ1-2; 8 nucleotides match TRBD1. Germline V lookup: CDR1 MNHNS, CDR2 SASEGT. Losses at the gene ends were 1 base for V and 5 bases for J; bases not matched to a gene: 3. The CDR3 loop spans 14 amino acids. This CDR3 reads CASSEGQGAYGYTF. The DNA for the CDR3 is TGTGCCAGCAGTGAAGGTCAGGGGGCTTATGGCTACACCTTC.